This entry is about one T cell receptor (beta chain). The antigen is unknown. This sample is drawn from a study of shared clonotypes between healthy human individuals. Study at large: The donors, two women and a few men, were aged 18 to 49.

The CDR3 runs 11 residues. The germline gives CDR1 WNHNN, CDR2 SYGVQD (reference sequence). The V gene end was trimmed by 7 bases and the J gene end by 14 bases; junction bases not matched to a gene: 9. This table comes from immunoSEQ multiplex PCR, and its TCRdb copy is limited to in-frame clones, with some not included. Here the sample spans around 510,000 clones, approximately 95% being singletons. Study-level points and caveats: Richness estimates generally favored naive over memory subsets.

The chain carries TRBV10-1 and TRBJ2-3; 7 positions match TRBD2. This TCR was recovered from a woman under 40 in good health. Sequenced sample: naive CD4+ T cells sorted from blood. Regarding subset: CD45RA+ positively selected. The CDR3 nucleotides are TGCGCCAGCAATCCAGCGGGACTCCCGTATTTT. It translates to CASNPAGLPYF.